One sample yielded the 27 T cell receptor beta chains listed below, sequenced in a study of CD8 T cells in ankylosing spondylitis. TCRdb redid the calling of the 5' RACE reads with MiXCR, one entry per CDR3 protein. The sample holds roughly 97,000 distinct CDR3 sequences, 7.5% to 9% seen once. Material: blood, either unsorted or a sorted T cell fraction (not recorded which). These receptors were taken from a male donor with ankylosing spondylitis or in good health (not recorded which).

The table lists this clonotype with many counts. The rearrangement uses TRBV29-1 and TRBJ2-7; D is perhaps TRBD1 (5 bases). The CDR3 has 15 amino acids. Trimming stripped 1 base from V and 0 bases from J, with 13 bases between. CDR1 and CDR2 from the germline V gene are SQVTM and ANQGSEA. In DNA, the CDR3 is TGCAGCGTTGAAGTCAATAGCCAGGGCTCCTACGAGCAGTACTTC. This codes for CSVEVNSQGSYEQYF.

In this sample, this clonotype turned up many times. The J gene is TRBJ2-2, the V gene TRBV7-3; D is ambiguous. Germline assignment: CDR1 SGHTA and CDR2 FQGTGA. The CDR3 spans 15 residues. The V and J ends lost 5 bases and 3 bases respectively, with 13 bases between them. In nucleotides, the CDR3 is TGTGCCAGCAGCCTAGTTCCAGGCGACACCGGGGAGCTGTTTTTT. It translates to CASSLVPGDTGELFF.

The CDR3 nucleotides read TGTGCCAGCAGCTTAGTCCCCACGGACAGGAGAGCCGAAAAACTGTTTTTT. Residues: CASSLVPTDRRAEKLFF. The rearrangement uses TRBV7-9 and TRBJ1-4; 7 bases agree with TRBD1. With 1 base clipped from V and 8 bases from J, the junction kept 13 bases outside the gene matches. The CDR3 totals 17 residues. CDR1 and CDR2 (germline): SEHNR, FQNEAQ (reference sequence).

This clonotype has at least ten counts. V gene TRBV4-2 combines with J gene TRBJ2-2; no reliable D call. Trimming took off 5 bases at V and 4 bases at J, with 11 bases between the two ends. The CDR3 is made up of 14 amino acids. Germline-derived CDR1 and CDR2 are LGHNA and YNFKEQ. CDR3 sequence (DNA): TGTGCCAGCAGCGGCGGCAGACGCACCGGGGAGCTGTTTTTT. Translation gives CASSGGRRTGELFF.

A remark on this clonotype: A much larger clone differs by one base, so this may be a read error. The V gene is TRBV2, the J gene TRBJ2-1, with 7 positions matching TRBD2. The germline V gene has CDR1 SNHLY and CDR2 FYNNEI. Germline trimming cut 11 bases from V and 7 bases from J; bases unmatched to any gene: 14. This CDR3 region has 14 residues. Here the CDR3 reads CACLTRGEKNEQFF. The CDR3 nucleotides are TGTGCCTGTTTAACCCGGGGGGAAAAGAATGAGCAGTTCTTC.

This clonotype has a handful of counts. The V call is TRBV5-6, the J call TRBJ1-2; D is uncertain. The CDR3 loop spans 15 amino acids. V shed 4 bases and J shed 4 bases, with 17 bases lying between them. Germline CDR1 reads SGHDT; CDR2 reads YYEEEE. CDR3 sequence reads: CASSRPPGISYGYTF. CDR3 nucleotide sequence: TGTGCCAGCAGCCGACCTCCGGGTATTAGCTATGGCTACACCTTC.

This clonotype appeared many times. This sequence joins TRBV7-2 and TRBJ2-2, with 12 bases that match TRBD2. Germline values: CDR1 SGHTA, CDR2 FQGNSA. The J segment lost 0 bases and the V segment lost 7 bases, leaving 0 bases of the junction unmatched. The CDR3 has 15 residues. The CDR3 protein is CASTSGGANTGELFF. The CDR3 DNA reads TGTGCCAGCACTAGCGGGGGGGCGAACACCGGGGAGCTGTTTTTT.

On this clonotype: This may be a read error: a much more frequent sequence differs by one nucleotide. This chain uses TRBV7-3 with TRBJ2-2, with D hard to call. The CDR3 extends over 14 amino acids. Germline CDR1 is SGHTA and CDR2 is FQGTGA. In DNA form, the CDR3 reads TGTGTCAGCAGCTTAGGCCCGAACACCGGGGAGCTGTTTTTT. It translates to CVSSLGPNTGELFF.

Ten or more counts support this clonotype. J is TRBJ2-2 and V is TRBV9; weak D call: TRBD1 (5 bases). The CDR3 contains 17 residues. Looked up from germline, CDR1 is SGDLS and CDR2 is YYNGEE. Trimming cost V 4 bases and J 3 bases, with 19 bases left between them. The CDR3 is CASSSHRRRIDTGELFF. In DNA form, the CDR3 reads TGTGCCAGCAGCTCTCACAGGCGGCGGATTGACACCGGGGAGCTGTTTTTT.

This clonotype was found a few times. The chain joins TRBV12-3 or TRBV12-4 to TRBJ2-1; D is undetermined. V lost 6 bases to trimming and J lost 4 bases, with 4 bases between them. The length of the CDR3 is 11 residues. The chain's CDR3 is CASSKYNEQFF. CDR3 coding DNA: TGTGCCAGCAGCAAATACAATGAGCAGTTCTTC.

This clonotype occurred many times. V is TRBV28 and J is TRBJ1-2; D ambiguous. The CDR3 has 14 residues. V lost 6 bases and J 7 bases, leaving 18 bases between the germline ends. Germline values: CDR1 MDHEN, CDR2 SYDVKM. The CDR3 coding sequence is TGTGCCAGCAGCCGCCTTGCCCGGATCTCTGGCTACACCTTC. Protein: CASSRLARISGYTF.

This clonotype was detected many times. This chain connects TRBV6-4 to TRBJ2-1; D is unresolved. V lost 7 bases and J lost 4, with 11 bases in between. The length of the CDR3 is 13 residues. Germline CDR1 reads MRHNA; CDR2 reads SNTAGT. This CDR3 reads CASTKTGYNEQFF. The CDR3 bases are TGTGCCAGCACAAAGACGGGTTACAATGAGCAGTTCTTC.

This clonotype was counted at least ten times. This chain links TRBV9 with TRBJ2-7; TRBD1 matches 8 bases. V was clipped by 0 bases and J by 0 bases; unmatched bases: 8. The V gene's germline CDR1 is SGDLS and CDR2 YYNGEE. This CDR3 contains 17 residues. CDR3 DNA sequence: TGTGCCAGCAGCGTAGGGCCCTCCGGGACAGGCTCCTACGAGCAGTACTTC. Translating it yields CASSVGPSGTGSYEQYF.

This clonotype was detected only a few times. The V call is TRBV29-1, the J call TRBJ2-1, with 9 bases fitting TRBD2. The CDR3 spans 13 residues. CDR1 and CDR2 from the germline V gene are SQVTM and ANQGSEA. Trimming removed 7 bases from V and 10 bases from J; junction bases left unmatched: 11. The CDR3 DNA reads as TGCAGCGGGGTGGCGGGAGGGCCAAAGGAGCAGTTCTTC. Its translation is CSGVAGGPKEQFF.

The genes are TRBV7-9 and TRBJ1-2, with D uncertain. This CDR3 region has 16 residues. Germline assignment: CDR1 SEHNR and CDR2 FQNEAQ (reference sequence). The ends were cut back, 1 base at V and 4 bases at J, with 16 bases in the middle. The CDR3 spells CASSLVRPGRSYGYTF. The DNA of the CDR3 is TGTGCCAGCAGCTTAGTCCGACCCGGGAGATCCTATGGCTACACCTTC.

This clonotype was seen many times. The chain couples TRBV9 to TRBJ1-3; D is ambiguous. Trimming shortened V by 3 bases and J by 4 bases, and 8 bases separated the two germline ends. CDR1 is SGDLS, CDR2 YYNGEE, per germline. The CDR3 is 13 amino acids. CDR3 nucleotide sequence: TGTGCCAGCAGCGCCCTTCGGGGAAACACCATATATTTT. This codes for CASSALRGNTIYF. Drawing the rest from reference TRBV9 and TRBJ1-3, the complete variable domain is DSGVTQTPKHLITATGQRVTLRCSPRSGDLSVYWYQQSLDQGLQFLIQYYNGEERAKGNILERFSAQQFPDLHSELNLSSLELGDSALYFCASSALRGNTIYFGEGSWLTVV.

This clonotype occurred many times. This chain connects TRBV20-1 to TRBJ1-5; no reliable D call. The CDR3 covers 14 residues. V lost 2 bases, J lost 2 bases, and 10 bases lay in between. Germline CDR1 is DFQATT and CDR2 is SNEGSKA (reference sequence). The CDR3 DNA reads TGCAGTGCTAGATCCCCTGGGGGCAATCAGCCCCAGCATTTT. It codes for CSARSPGGNQPQHF.

The sample holds a few counts of this clonotype. The V call is TRBV4-1, the J call TRBJ2-7; weak D call: TRBD1 (6 bases). The CDR3 sequence is 16 residues long. Germline CDR1 is MGHRA and CDR2 is YSYEKL. Trimming removed 4 bases at V and 2 bases at J, with 18 bases between. The CDR3 coding sequence is TGCGCCAGCAGCCGCACCAGGACAGTGGGAGCCTACGAGCAGTACTTC. Translation gives CASSRTRTVGAYEQYF.

This clonotype was detected many times. The chain links TRBV6-5 to TRBJ2-5; D tentatively fits TRBD1 or TRBD2 (5 bases each). Germline V CDR1 and CDR2: MNHEY, SVGAGI. The CDR3 runs 15 residues. The V gene lost 4 bases and the J gene lost 5 bases, with 17 bases spanning the gap. The CDR3 spells CASSSWDPARETQYF. The CDR3 DNA reads as TGTGCCAGCAGTTCCTGGGACCCGGCGCGGGAGACCCAGTACTTC.

V usage is TRBV14 and J usage is TRBJ1-2; D may be TRBD1 (5 bases). Germline CDR1 reads SGHDN; CDR2 reads FVKESK. Trimming stripped 4 bases from V and 3 bases from J, with 12 bases between. The CDR3 contains 14 residues. The CDR3 is CASSLYTRDYGYTF. As DNA, the CDR3 is TGTGCCAGCAGCCTCTACACCAGGGACTATGGCTACACCTTC.

This clonotype occurred many times. The rearrangement uses TRBV7-3 and TRBJ2-2, with 9 bases matching TRBD2. Germline CDR1 and CDR2: SGHTA and FQGTGA. Trimming cost V 7 bases and J 5 bases; bases outside gene matches: 8. The CDR3 sequence is 15 residues long. The CDR3 region has the DNA TGTGCCAGCACTAGCGGGGTTGTATCTACCGGGGAGCTGTTTTTT. It translates to CASTSGVVSTGELFF.

This clonotype was seen at least ten times. The chain joins TRBV6-1 to TRBJ1-6; TRBD1 agrees at 10 bases. V shed 6 bases and J 10 bases; nucleotides not matched to a gene: 6. Per germline, CDR1 MNHNS and CDR2 SASEGT. This CDR3 region has 14 residues. The CDR3 reads CASSPGTGVSPLHF. The CDR3 DNA reads TGTGCCAGCAGCCCCGGGACAGGGGTGTCACCCCTCCACTTT.

To note about this clonotype: Just one base apart from a much larger clone, this may be a read error. V usage is TRBV6-2 or TRBV6-3 and J usage is TRBJ2-7; D unresolved. Deletions cut 6 bases from V and 2 bases from J, with 14 bases between. Per germline, CDR1 MNHEY and CDR2 SVGEGT. This CDR3 has 14 amino acids. As DNA, the CDR3 is TGTGCCAGCAGATCACGTAGGGTTCCCTACGAGCAGTACTTC. This gives the protein CASRSRRVPYEQYF.

Ten or more counts support this clonotype. This chain connects TRBV10-3 to TRBJ1-2; tentative D call: TRBD1 (5 bases). Trimming stripped 7 bases from V and 7 bases from J, with 13 bases between. The germline CDR1 and CDR2 sequences are ENHRY and SYGVKD. This CDR3 has 12 amino acids. The CDR3 is CAIKGNSSGYTF. CDR3 DNA: TGTGCCATCAAGGGGAATTCAAGTGGCTACACCTTC.

This clonotype has ten or more counts. The chain recombines TRBV20-1 with TRBJ2-5, with D tentatively TRBD2 (6 bases). CDR3 size: 14 residues. CDR1 and CDR2 (germline): DFQATT, SNEGSKA (reference sequence). The V end lost 3 bases, the J end lost 3 bases, and 14 bases lay between the germline ends. DNA for the CDR3: TGCAGTGCTAGGGGGGACTGGGGTAAAGAGACCCAGTACTTC. Translating it yields CSARGDWGKETQYF.

Many counts were recorded for this clonotype. The chain couples TRBV20-1 to TRBJ2-2, with 11 bases identical to TRBD2. Looked up from germline, CDR1 is DFQATT and CDR2 is SNEGSKA (reference sequence). Germline trimming cut 1 base from V and 2 bases from J; bases unmatched to any gene: 12. The length of the CDR3 is 19 residues. As DNA, the CDR3 is TGCAGTGCTAGAGCGATCCGACTAGCGGGAAAGGGCAACACCGGGGAGCTGTTTTTT. It is translated as CSARAIRLAGKGNTGELFF.

The table lists this clonotype with many counts. The chain has TRBV28 and TRBJ2-7; 8 bases match TRBD1. The CDR3 consists of 15 residues. J gave up 4 bases and V 3 bases, and 8 bases lay outside the gene matches. From germline, CDR1 is MDHEN and CDR2 SYDVKM. CDR3 sequence (DNA): TGTGCCAGCAGTTTCCGAGACAGGGGAACATACGAGCAGTACTTC. It specifies CASSFRDRGTYEQYF.